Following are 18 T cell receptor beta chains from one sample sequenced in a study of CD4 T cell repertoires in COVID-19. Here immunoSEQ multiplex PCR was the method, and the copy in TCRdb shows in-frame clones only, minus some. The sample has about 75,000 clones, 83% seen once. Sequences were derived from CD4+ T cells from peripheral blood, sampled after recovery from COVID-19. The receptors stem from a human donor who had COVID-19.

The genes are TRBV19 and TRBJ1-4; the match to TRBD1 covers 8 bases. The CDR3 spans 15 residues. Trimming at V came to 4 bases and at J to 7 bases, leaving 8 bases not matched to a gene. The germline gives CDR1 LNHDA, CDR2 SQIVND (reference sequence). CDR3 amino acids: CASSNGQGAREKLFF. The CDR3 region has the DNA TGTGCCAGTAGTAACGGGCAGGGGGCGCGTGAAAAACTGTTTTTT.

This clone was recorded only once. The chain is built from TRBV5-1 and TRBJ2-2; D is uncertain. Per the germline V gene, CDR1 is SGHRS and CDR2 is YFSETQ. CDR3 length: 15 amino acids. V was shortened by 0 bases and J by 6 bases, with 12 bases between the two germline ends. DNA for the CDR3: TGCGCCAGCAGCTTGGGCAGGCCCGAAGCCGGGGAGCTGTTTTTT. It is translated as CASSLGRPEAGELFF.

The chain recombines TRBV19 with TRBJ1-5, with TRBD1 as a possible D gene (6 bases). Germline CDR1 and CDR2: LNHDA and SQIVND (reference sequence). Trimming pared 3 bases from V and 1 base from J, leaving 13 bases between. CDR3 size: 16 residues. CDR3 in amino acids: CASSMGRGGSNQPQHF. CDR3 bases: TGTGCCAGTAGTATGGGTAGGGGGGGAAGCAATCAGCCCCAGCATTTT.

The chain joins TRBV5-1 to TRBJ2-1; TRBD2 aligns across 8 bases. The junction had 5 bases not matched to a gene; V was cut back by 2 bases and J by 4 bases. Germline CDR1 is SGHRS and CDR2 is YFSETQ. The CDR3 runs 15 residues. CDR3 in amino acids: CASSFGGADYNEQFF. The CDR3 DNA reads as TGCGCCAGCAGCTTCGGGGGGGCCGATTACAATGAGCAGTTCTTC.

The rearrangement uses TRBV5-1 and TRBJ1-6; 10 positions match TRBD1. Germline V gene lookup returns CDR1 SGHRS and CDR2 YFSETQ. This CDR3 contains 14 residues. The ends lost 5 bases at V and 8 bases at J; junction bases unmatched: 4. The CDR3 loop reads CASRPGQGDSPLHF. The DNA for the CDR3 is TGCGCCAGCAGACCTGGACAGGGGGATTCACCCCTCCACTTT.

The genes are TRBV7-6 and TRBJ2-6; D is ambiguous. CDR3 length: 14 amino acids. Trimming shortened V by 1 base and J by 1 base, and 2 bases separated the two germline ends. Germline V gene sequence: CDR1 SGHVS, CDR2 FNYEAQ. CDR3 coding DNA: TGTGCCAGCAGCTTAGGTTCTGGGGCCAACGTCCTGACTTTC. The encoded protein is CASSLGSGANVLTF.

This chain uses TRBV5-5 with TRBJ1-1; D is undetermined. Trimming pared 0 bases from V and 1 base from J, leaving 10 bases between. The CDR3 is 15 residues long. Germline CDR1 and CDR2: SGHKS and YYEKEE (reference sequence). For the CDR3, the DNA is TGTGCCAGCAGCTTGGCCTGGGCCGAGAACACTGAAGCTTTCTTT. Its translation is CASSLAWAENTEAFF.

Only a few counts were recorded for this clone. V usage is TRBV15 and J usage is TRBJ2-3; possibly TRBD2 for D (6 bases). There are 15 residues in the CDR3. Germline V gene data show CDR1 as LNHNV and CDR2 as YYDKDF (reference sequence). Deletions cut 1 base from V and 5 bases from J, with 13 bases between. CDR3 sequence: CATSRGGTNLDTQYF. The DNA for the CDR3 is TGTGCCACCAGCAGAGGCGGGACCAATTTAGATACGCAGTATTTT.

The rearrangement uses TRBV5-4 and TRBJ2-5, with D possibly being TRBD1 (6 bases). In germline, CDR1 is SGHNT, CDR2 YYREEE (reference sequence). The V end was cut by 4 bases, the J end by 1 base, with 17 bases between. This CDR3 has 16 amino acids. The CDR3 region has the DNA TGTGCCAGCAGCGCCCGAACCACAGGGCCCCAAGAGACCCAGTACTTC. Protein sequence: CASSARTTGPQETQYF.

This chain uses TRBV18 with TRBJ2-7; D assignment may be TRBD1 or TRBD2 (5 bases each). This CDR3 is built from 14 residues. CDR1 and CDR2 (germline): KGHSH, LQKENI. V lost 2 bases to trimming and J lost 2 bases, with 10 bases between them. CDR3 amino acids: CASSPGTGTYEQYF. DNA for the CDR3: TGTGCCAGCTCACCAGGGACGGGGACCTACGAGCAGTACTTC.

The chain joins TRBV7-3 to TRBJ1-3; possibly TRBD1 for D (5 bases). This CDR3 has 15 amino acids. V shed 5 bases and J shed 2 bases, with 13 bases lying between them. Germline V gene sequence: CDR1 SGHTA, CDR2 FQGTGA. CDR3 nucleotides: TGTGCCAGCAGCCCCCGCCGGGGGGCTGGAAACACCATATATTTT. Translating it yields CASSPRRGAGNTIYF.

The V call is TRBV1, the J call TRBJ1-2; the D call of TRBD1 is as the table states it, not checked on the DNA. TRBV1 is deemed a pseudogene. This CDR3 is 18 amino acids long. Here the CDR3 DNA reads TGCACCAGCAGCCAAGGCCACAGGGCCAGGGGGCATATCTATGGCTACACCTTC. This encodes CTSSQGHRARGHIYGYTF.

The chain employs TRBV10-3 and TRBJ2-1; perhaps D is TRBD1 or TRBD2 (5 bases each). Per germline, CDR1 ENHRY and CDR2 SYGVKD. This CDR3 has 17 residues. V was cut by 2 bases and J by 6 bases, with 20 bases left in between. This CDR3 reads CAISELNAGTKGNEQFF. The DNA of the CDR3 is TGTGCCATCAGTGAGCTCAATGCCGGGACCAAGGGCAATGAGCAGTTCTTC.

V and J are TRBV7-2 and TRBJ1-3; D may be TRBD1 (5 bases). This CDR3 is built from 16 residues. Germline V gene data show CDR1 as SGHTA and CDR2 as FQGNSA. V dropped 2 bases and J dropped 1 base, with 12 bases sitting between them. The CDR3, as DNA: TGTGCCAGCAGCTTAAGGGAGGGGAAATCTGGAAACACCATATATTTT. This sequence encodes CASSLREGKSGNTIYF.

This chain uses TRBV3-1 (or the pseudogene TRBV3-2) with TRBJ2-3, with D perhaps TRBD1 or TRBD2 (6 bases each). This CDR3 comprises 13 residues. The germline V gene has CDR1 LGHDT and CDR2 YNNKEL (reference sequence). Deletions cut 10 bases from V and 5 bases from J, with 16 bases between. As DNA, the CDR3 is TGTGCCACCGCTGGAGGGGGTAAAGATACGCAGTATTTT. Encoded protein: CATAGGGKDTQYF.

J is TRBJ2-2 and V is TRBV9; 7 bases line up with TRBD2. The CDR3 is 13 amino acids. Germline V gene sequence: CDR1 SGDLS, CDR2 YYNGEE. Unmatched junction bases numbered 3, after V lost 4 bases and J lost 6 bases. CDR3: CASSWTSPGELFF. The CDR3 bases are TGTGCCAGCAGCTGGACTAGTCCCGGGGAGCTGTTTTTT.

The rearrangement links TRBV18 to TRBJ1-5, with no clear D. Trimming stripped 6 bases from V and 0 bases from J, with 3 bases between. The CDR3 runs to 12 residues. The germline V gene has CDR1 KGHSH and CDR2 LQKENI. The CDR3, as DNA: TGTGCCAGCTCTCCTAGCAATCAGCCCCAGCATTTT. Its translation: CASSPSNQPQHF.

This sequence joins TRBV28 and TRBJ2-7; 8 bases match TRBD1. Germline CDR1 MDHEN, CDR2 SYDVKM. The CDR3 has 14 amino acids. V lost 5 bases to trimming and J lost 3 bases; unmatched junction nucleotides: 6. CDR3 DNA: TGTGCCAGCAGTCTCAGGACAGGGATCTACGAGCAGTACTTC. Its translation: CASSLRTGIYEQYF.